The present entry profiles one T cell receptor (beta chain) with its context. It has no known antigen specificity. Base qualities were left out, and no much larger clone turns up one base away. This entry is derived from a study of cytomegalovirus exposure and HLA in healthy donors (dated by TCRdb to the late 2010s). About the study as a whole: An earlier analysis of approximately 600 of the donors reported 276 Gb of sequence data and around 120 million unique TCR beta sequences from about 179 million T cells. An early release that covered about 640 HLA-typed donors contained around 300 gigabases of sequencing data and around 80 million unique TCR sequences. The genetic ancestry cluster associated with self-reported Caucasian donors included roughly 84% of the roughly 400 genotyped donors. The study aimed to test whether cataloging public T cell receptors could reveal signatures of past pathogen exposure. The T cell repertoires of around 670 subjects were profiled by immunosequencing and related to cytomegalovirus serostatus. Besides the first cohort of 666 subjects, a separate validation cohort made up of 120 different subjects was used. High-throughput TCR immunosequencing, statistical association of individual TCRs with disease status, and machine learning were combined to predict cytomegalovirus infection status. To study patterns of TCR occurrence, a later analysis re-analyzed previously published TCR beta repertoires from 666 donors and added high-resolution HLA genotyping. In the later analysis, no new phenotypic data were used to find candidate immune exposures; instead, reliance was placed on TCR beta sequences and their occurrence across donors. An earlier analysis of nearly 600 of the donors applied high-throughput TCR beta sequencing to assess whether each TCR beta V gene segment acted as functional or pseudogenic. Donor age, sex, ethnicity and CMV serostatus were collected together with the repertoire data. A later genetic analysis used genome-wide SNP genotypes for about three fifths of the 666 donors, treating that subset as a discovery cohort. All discovery cohort repertoires had been generated on a single sequencing platform. HLA typing covered class I and class II loci at four-digit resolution. The number of donors typed differed by locus, with about 620-630 for A, B, C, DRB1 and DQB1, 522 for DQA1, nearly 610 for DPA1, and around 450 for DPB1. Because of strong linkage in the cohort, roughly five DR-DQ haplotypes were treated as single units for association and clustering. Across some 400 genotyped donors of the cohort, an average of approximately 240,000 unique TCR beta nucleotide sequences per donor were sequenced, and around 19% of those sequences were non-productive.

General conclusions and limits of the study: A later genetic analysis reported fewer N-insertions in productive TCRs among donors in an Asian-associated ancestry cluster than the roughly 640-donor mean. Several of the top co-occurrence clusters appeared to be linked to parvovirus B19, influenza, CMV and Epstein-Barr virus, according to a later analysis. The authors suggested that the approach could potentially be extended to other disease states and immunological phenotypes. In a later analysis, the rate of TCR association differed among HLA loci, with DRB1 alleles having the most associated TCRs and HLA-C alleles having the fewest. Most CMV-associated TCR beta chains appeared to be HLA-restricted in a later analysis, and the HLA associations seemed to be driven largely by CMV exposure. The cohort was sequenced for TCR beta chains only, and without alpha or paired-chain data the features that could be detected were limited. A further reported finding was that TCR beta sequences accurately predicted the HLA-A and HLA-B alleles for most subjects in the first cohort. In a later analysis, about 16,000 TCR beta sequences were associated with specific HLA alleles at a false discovery rate of 0.05. Linkage disequilibrium might explain the correlated functional status among segregating V segments, but an unknown experimental factor could not be ruled out. In the study, about 150 TCR beta chains were listed as associated with cytomegalovirus. The sequencing pipeline was judged likely to have produced a cluster of highly shared sequence variants as a technical artifact. An earlier analysis of around 540 of the donors showed that most TCR beta V segments appeared in productive rearrangements either about 90% or about 30% of the time, which broadly matched IMGT annotations. The classifier was reported to diagnose cytomegalovirus status with high specificity and sensitivity in both the original cohort and the validation cohort. The only immune exposure information available for the cohort was CMV serostatus. When HLA alleles, especially DR and DQ, strongly co-occurred, attributing TCR associations to individual alleles was difficult. Because HLA typing was unavailable for some donors at each locus, only the typed subset was used in association tests. Across donors, most TCR sequences were observed very rarely, whereas some public TCRs were present in many individuals. V-gene and J-gene trimming of TCR beta chains was associated with a missense DCLRE1C variant in a later genetic analysis, and the association was replicated in an independent cohort. In vitro tests confirmed that a few of the cytomegalovirus-associated TCR beta chains recognize cytomegalovirus antigens. A later analysis found that HLA-associated TCR beta chains were more clonally expanded and had lower generation probabilities than equally common non-associated chains. The earlier analysis of 587 of the donors excluded 15 to 20 rarely observed V segments, including chromosome 9 orphons, because counts were too low. Sequencing depth was assumed to be roughly uniform across donors in the presence/absence analyses, though that assumption may not hold.

In total, 666 healthy bone marrow donors made up the cohort. At the time of sampling, every cohort member was nominally healthy, though immune exposures that went unrecorded were likely present. The donor tested CMV seronegative, placing the donor among the approximately 400 seronegative members of the cohort. A peripheral blood sample was collected from each donor, and TCR beta sequencing was performed on peripheral blood mononuclear cells. Genomic DNA was extracted from the blood cell samples with the Qiagen DNeasy Blood Extraction Kit. The library was obtained by the immunoSEQ multiplex PCR assay. For the multiplex PCR, a mixture combining 60 forward primers for TCR Vbeta segments and 13 reverse primers for TCR Jbeta segments was used. A multiplex PCR assay on genomic DNA amplified the CDR3 region of rearranged TCR beta genes. The amplified TCR beta libraries were sequenced on the Illumina HiSeq System as 87-base-pair reads. The source study handled its data this way. A later analysis counted some 74 million unique TCR beta chains across the 700 or so repertoires, and some 12 million of these chains were shared by at least two donors. Raw reads were error-corrected and collapsed into unique sequences with a nearest-neighbor algorithm that merged closely related sequences to remove PCR and sequencing errors. V, D and J gene segments were assigned by aligning CDR3 sequences to IMGT reference sequences. Each retained sequence needed at least a six-nucleotide match to both a V gene segment and a J gene segment. A rearrangement was called productive if the CDR3 had no stop codons and remained in frame with V and J, and every other rearrangement was called non-productive. Following IMGT convention, CDR3 was defined as the stretch from the second conserved V-encoded cysteine up to the conserved J-encoded phenylalanine. The earlier analysis of 500 to 650 of the donors excluded any sequence lacking an unambiguous match to a single V gene segment. An earlier analysis of just under 600 of the donors called V segments functional above 56.7% productive rearrangements and segregating when the between-donor standard deviation exceeded 5%. A statistical classification framework was built to diagnose cytomegalovirus status from the catalog of TCR beta chain sequences. V and J gene assignment, in a later analysis, came from comparing TCR nucleotide sequences with IMGT/GENE-DB human TR gene sequences. Using the TCRdist pipeline, a later analysis assigned CDR3 sequences along with most-parsimonious VDJ recombination scenarios. In a later analysis, each TCR beta chain was defined by its CDR3 amino acid sequence together with its V-gene family, and reads without a unique V-gene family were excluded. A later analysis removed 592 highly shared, low-generation-probability nucleotide sequences to deal with suspected cross-contamination and a sequencing artifact. In a later analysis, a clonal expansion index was calculated for each public chain from normalized within-repertoire ranks of inferred template counts. In a later analysis, generation probabilities were computed with a VDJ recombination model fitted to out-of-frame rearrangements, and the resulting probabilities were checked against IGoR. In a later analysis, hypergeometric tests were used to score TCR-TCR, TCR-HLA and TCR-CMV co-occurrence, with a repertoire-size bias correction applied to TCR pairs. In a later analysis, false discovery rates were estimated by permuting HLA or CMV assignments 20 times. In a later analysis, co-occurring TCRs were grouped using DBSCAN, and TCRdist sequence similarity was added for clustering within HLA-allele-positive subsets. Co-occurrence clustering excluded repertoires with fewer than 30,000 or more than 120,000 public chains, plus five with anomalous nucleotide sharing. Here the immuneACCESS table is served through TCRdb, limited to in-frame sequences with V and J called. Missing clones are a known gap in these copies; in checked studies unresolved V genes cover under half, and the rest lacks a known reason. The V and J calls and clone size are taken from that table; D and trimming were inferred from the DNA. In all, the sample holds fewer than 200,000 clones, and around 76% of those were seen once. The ten largest account for roughly 1.9% of the sample.

Sequences were obtained from PBMCs. This clonotype originated in a female donor in good health and CMV-seronegative.

The DNA sequence reads TGTGCCAGCAGCTCTCAGGGGGCACGAGGCTATGGCTACACCTTC. Its product reads: CASSSQGARGYGYTF. The chain links TRBV5-5 with TRBJ1-2, with 8 bases aligning to TRBD1. CDR1 and CDR2 are drawn from the germline V gene (reference sequence): SGHKS, YYEKEE. Taken from cysteine to phenylalanine, the CDR3 has 15 residues. Only CDR3 DNA remains: 45 bases, in frame from the first base. V has 3 bases trimmed and J has 4 bases trimmed; junction bases matching no gene number 8.